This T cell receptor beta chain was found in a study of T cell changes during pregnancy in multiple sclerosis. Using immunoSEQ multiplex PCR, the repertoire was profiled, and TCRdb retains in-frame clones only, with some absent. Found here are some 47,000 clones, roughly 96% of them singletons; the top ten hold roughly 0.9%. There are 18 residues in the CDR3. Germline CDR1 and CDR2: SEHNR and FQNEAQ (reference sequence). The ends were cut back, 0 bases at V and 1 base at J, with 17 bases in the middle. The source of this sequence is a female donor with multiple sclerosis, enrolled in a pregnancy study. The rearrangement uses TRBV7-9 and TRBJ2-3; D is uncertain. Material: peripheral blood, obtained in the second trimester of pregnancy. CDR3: CASSLARRPRHGTDTQYF. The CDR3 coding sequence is TGTGCCAGCAGCTTAGCGCGACGCCCTAGGCATGGCACAGATACGCAGTATTTT.